A single sample is the source of the 20 T cell receptor beta chains below, sequenced in a study of T cell changes during pregnancy in multiple sclerosis. This table comes from immunoSEQ multiplex PCR, and its TCRdb copy is limited to in-frame clones, with some not included. The table shows 40,000 to 60,000 clones, with 75% to 90% occurring only once. This sample comprised peripheral blood, obtained in the first trimester of pregnancy. These receptors all come from a female donor in good health, enrolled as a control in a pregnancy study.

The chain links TRBV18 to TRBJ2-7; 10 nucleotides align to TRBD1. V was pared by 6 bases and J by 6 bases, with 5 bases of the junction left unmatched. This CDR3 spans 13 amino acids. The germline CDR1 and CDR2 sequences are KGHSH and LQKENI. The CDR3 DNA reads TGTGCCAGCTCGACCGGGACAGGGGCCGAGCAGTACTTC. It is translated as CASSTGTGAEQYF.

The V call is TRBV11-2, the J call TRBJ2-3; 10 bases map to TRBD1. In germline, CDR1 is SGHAT, CDR2 FQNNGV. The J segment lost 2 bases and the V segment lost 5 bases, leaving 13 bases of the junction unmatched. The CDR3 is 18 amino acids. The CDR3 spells CASSPRAGQGVDTDTQYF. The CDR3 DNA reads as TGTGCCAGCAGCCCGCGCGCCGGACAGGGGGTCGACACAGATACGCAGTATTTT.

This sequence joins TRBV19 and TRBJ1-5, with D possibly TRBD1 on 5 matching bases. This CDR3 comprises 12 residues. The ends were cut back, 3 bases at V and 8 bases at J, with 8 bases in the middle. From germline, CDR1 is LNHDA and CDR2 SQIVND (reference sequence). The CDR3 spells CASSIGGEPQHF. CDR3 sequence (DNA): TGTGCCAGTAGTATCGGGGGGGAGCCCCAGCATTTT.

This clone showed up just once. CDR3 DNA: TGTGCCAGCAGCTTTACTAGCGGTTACTCCTACGAGCAGTACTTC. Protein product: CASSFTSGYSYEQYF. The chain has TRBV7-2 and TRBJ2-7; 8 bases fit TRBD2. V was clipped by 3 bases and J by 0 bases; unmatched bases: 4. Per germline, CDR1 SGHTA and CDR2 FQGNSA. The CDR3 consists of 15 residues.

CDR3 nucleotide sequence: TGTGCCAGTAGTATCGGGAGGGCAGGGGGCACAGATACGCAGTATTTT. Its protein is CASSIGRAGGTDTQYF. The V and J genes are TRBV19 and TRBJ2-3, with 8 bases that match TRBD2. The ends lost 3 bases at V and 1 base at J; junction bases unmatched: 6. Per germline, CDR1 LNHDA and CDR2 SQIVND (reference sequence). The CDR3 extends over 16 amino acids.

The gene calls are TRBV19 and TRBJ1-4; D not resolved. This CDR3 is built from 16 residues. CDR1 and CDR2 from the germline V gene are LNHDA and SQIVND (reference sequence). The V end lost 3 bases, the J end lost 8 bases, and 19 bases lay between the germline ends. The CDR3 DNA reads as TGTGCCAGTAGTATGGGCGACACCCTGTCGACCGAAAAACTGTTTTTT. It specifies CASSMGDTLSTEKLFF.

The rearrangement links TRBV6-5 to TRBJ2-7; D not certain. The CDR3 covers 13 residues. Germline V gene lookup returns CDR1 MNHEY and CDR2 SVGAGI. The V end was cut by 5 bases, the J end by 1 base, with 9 bases between. CDR3 protein: CASSRTISYEQYF. The CDR3 DNA reads TGTGCCAGCAGTCGTACTATATCCTACGAGCAGTACTTC.

The chain joins TRBV29-1 to TRBJ2-5; D is perhaps TRBD2 (6 bases). Germline V gives CDR1 SQVTM, CDR2 ANQGSEA. The CDR3 sequence is 11 residues long. V was pared by 7 bases and J by 3 bases, with 9 bases between. The CDR3 DNA is TGCAGCGGGTGGGGGGAAGAGACCCAGTACTTC. Translation: CSGWGEETQYF.

The CDR3, as DNA: TGTGCCAGCAGCCCCGTGAGGAGGGACAGGGGGCGAGGGTACGAGCAGTACTTC. This encodes CASSPVRRDRGRGYEQYF. The chain links TRBV11-2 to TRBJ2-7; 12 bases are a match to TRBD1. The V gene's germline CDR1 is SGHAT and CDR2 FQNNGV. This CDR3 spans 18 amino acids. V trimming: 5 bases; J trimming: 4 bases; junction bases outside the gene matches: 15. Using reference TRBV11-2 and TRBJ2-7 for the parts outside the CDR3, the full variable domain is EAGVAQSPRYKIIEKRQSVAFWCNPISGHATLYWYQQILGQGPKLLIQFQNNGVVDDSQLPKDRFSAERLKGVDSTLKIQPAKLEDSAVYLCASSPVRRDRGRGYEQYFGPGTRLTVT.

The rearrangement uses TRBV28 and TRBJ1-2; no firm D call. Trimming took 5 bases from V and 8 from J, leaving 18 bases between them. Germline CDR1 is MDHEN and CDR2 is SYDVKM. The CDR3 totals 14 residues. CDR3 DNA sequence: TGTGCCAGCAGTCCCGCTTCGCATTCGAGAGGCTACACCTTC. Translation: CASSPASHSRGYTF.

This clone is a singleton in its sample. J is TRBJ2-1 and V is TRBV12-2; no DNA check was done on the table's D call, TRBD2. TRBV12-2 is assigned pseudogene status. The CDR3 contains 20 residues. The DNA of the CDR3 is TGTGCAAGTCGCTTAGGACTAGCCATCTCCCTCTGGGATCTTAACAATGAGCAGTTCTTC. Encoded protein: CASRLGLAISLWDLNNEQFF.

V is TRBV15 and J is TRBJ1-6; 8 bases agree with TRBD1. The CDR3 length is 14 residues. J lost 9 bases, V lost 3 bases, and 4 bases had no gene match. The germline CDR1 and CDR2 sequences are LNHNV and YYDKDF (reference sequence). This CDR3 is CATSSGQGGSPLHF. The CDR3, as DNA: TGTGCCACCAGCAGCGGACAGGGCGGTTCACCCCTCCACTTT. Supplemented by reference TRBV15 and TRBJ1-6, the full variable domain reads DAMVIQNPRYQVTQFGKPVTLSCSQTLNHNVMYWYQQKSSQAPKLLFHYYDKDFNNEADTPDNFQSRRPNTSFCFLDIRSPGLGDTAMYLCATSSGQGGSPLHFGNGTRLTVT.

V and J are TRBV2 and TRBJ2-3, with no clear D. With 2 bases removed from V and 4 bases from J, the gap between germline ends came to 7 bases. Per the germline V gene, CDR1 is SNHLY and CDR2 is FYNNEI. CDR3 size: 13 residues. The CDR3 region is CASSEWRSDTQYF. The CDR3, as DNA: TGTGCCAGCAGTGAATGGCGGTCAGATACGCAGTATTTT.

V usage is TRBV14 and J usage is TRBJ2-7, with 7 bases that match TRBD2. Germline loops: CDR1 SGHDN, CDR2 FVKESK. The junction had 11 bases not matched to a gene; V was cut back by 1 base and J by 2 bases. The CDR3 consists of 17 residues. The CDR3: CASSQARGRDGTYEQYF. CDR3 DNA sequence: TGTGCCAGCAGCCAAGCTCGGGGGAGGGACGGTACCTACGAGCAGTACTTC.

The chain carries TRBV28 and TRBJ2-3; TRBD2 aligns across 8 bases. CDR1 and CDR2 (germline): MDHEN, SYDVKM. CDR3 size: 15 residues. The J segment lost 3 bases and the V segment lost 9 bases, leaving 11 bases of the junction unmatched. The CDR3 protein is CASTRAGVRTDTQYF. The CDR3 nucleotides read TGTGCCAGTACCCGAGCGGGAGTTCGGACAGATACGCAGTATTTT.

The CDR3 bases are TGTGCCAGCAGTTTAAGTCCAGGTTTCAATCAGCCCCAGCATTTT. Amino acid sequence: CASSLSPGFNQPQHF. This rearrangement joins TRBV27 to TRBJ1-5; D not certain. CDR3 length equals 15 residues. CDR1 MNHEY and CDR2 SMNVEV come from the germline V gene (reference sequence). V lost 2 bases to trimming and J lost 3 bases, with 11 bases between them.

The genes are TRBV5-1 and TRBJ2-3; 11 nucleotides line up with TRBD2. Unmatched junction bases numbered 0, after V lost 0 bases and J lost 3 bases. This CDR3 has 15 residues. The germline CDR1 and CDR2 sequences are SGHRS and YFSETQ. The CDR3 DNA is TGCGCCAGCAGCTTGGGGACTAGCGGGACAGATACGCAGTATTTT. It translates to CASSLGTSGTDTQYF.

The CDR3 region is CASSPGAGGQETQYF. The DNA of the CDR3 is TGTGCCAGCAGCCCCGGGGCGGGGGGGCAAGAGACCCAGTACTTC. The rearrangement uses TRBV4-2 and TRBJ2-5, with 9 positions matching TRBD2. The CDR3 has 15 residues. V dropped 4 bases and J dropped 2; count of bases not matched to a gene: 5. Germline V gene sequence: CDR1 LGHNA, CDR2 YNFKEQ.

The chain has TRBV7-9 and TRBJ1-4, with D possibly TRBD1 on 5 matching bases. The CDR3 contains 14 residues. Germline V CDR1 and CDR2: SEHNR, FQNEAQ (reference sequence). V was cut by 5 bases and J by 4 bases, with 11 bases left in between. The CDR3 loop reads CASSDTGSNEKLFF. The CDR3 coding sequence is TGTGCCAGCAGCGATACAGGCAGTAATGAAAAACTGTTTTTT.

This chain connects TRBV18 to TRBJ2-5, with 11 bases that match TRBD2. Germline CDR1 is KGHSH and CDR2 is LQKENI. The trim removed 3 bases at V and 4 bases at J, leaving 1 base unmatched. This CDR3 is built from 14 residues. CDR3 loop: CASSPGTSGETQYF. The CDR3 coding sequence is TGTGCCAGCTCACCCGGGACTAGCGGAGAGACCCAGTACTTC.